This TCR beta chain was captured in a study of B cell selection in AIRE deficiency. Regarding the study as a whole: Only about a tenth of over 3,000 shared Treg sequences were patient-specific; 30% to 40% healthy-specific. Healthy Tconv contained about 37% of shared healthy Treg sequences; only TCRbeta sequenced. Shorter CDR3s marked shared Treg sequences, biased toward few non-templated insertions.

Measured with immunoSEQ multiplex PCR; TCRdb has only the in-frame clones, and not every one. This sample has fewer than 30,000 clones, with less than 97% found just once. Conventional CD4 T cells were sorted as CD4+CD127+ cells. As for this clone: The target antigen is unknown.

Input material: CD4+CD127+ conventional T cells sorted from PBMCs. The origin of this receptor is a human donor in good health.

CDR3 sequence: CASSLGYEQYF. CDR3 nucleotide sequence: TGTGCCAGCAGCTTAGGGTACGAGCAGTACTTC. The rearrangement joins TRBV5-6 to TRBJ2-7; D gene ambiguous. The CDR3 contains 11 residues. The V end was cut by 2 bases, the J end by 4 bases, with 4 bases between. The germline gives CDR1 SGHDT, CDR2 YYEEEE.